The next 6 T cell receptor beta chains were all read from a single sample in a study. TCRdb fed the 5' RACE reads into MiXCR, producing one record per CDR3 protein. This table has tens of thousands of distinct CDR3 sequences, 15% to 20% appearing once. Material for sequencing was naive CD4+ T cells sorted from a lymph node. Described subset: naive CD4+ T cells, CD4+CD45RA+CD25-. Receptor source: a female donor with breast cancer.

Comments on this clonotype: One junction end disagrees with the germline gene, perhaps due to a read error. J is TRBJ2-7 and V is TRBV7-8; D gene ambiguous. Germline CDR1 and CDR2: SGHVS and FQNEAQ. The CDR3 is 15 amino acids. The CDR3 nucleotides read TGTGCCAGCAACTTAGAGTTACTGGGTGCCTACGAGCAGTACTTC. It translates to CASNLELLGAYEQYF.

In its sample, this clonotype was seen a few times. The CDR3 sequence: CASSLAGTGGNGYTF. The DNA of the CDR3 is TGTGCCAGCAGCTTAGCCGGGACAGGGGGCAATGGCTACACCTTC. V gene TRBV7-8 combines with J gene TRBJ1-2, with TRBD1 matching 12 bases. Germline V CDR1 and CDR2: SGHVS, FQNEAQ. This CDR3 is 15 amino acids long. Trimming cost V 0 bases and J 6 bases; bases outside gene matches: 2.

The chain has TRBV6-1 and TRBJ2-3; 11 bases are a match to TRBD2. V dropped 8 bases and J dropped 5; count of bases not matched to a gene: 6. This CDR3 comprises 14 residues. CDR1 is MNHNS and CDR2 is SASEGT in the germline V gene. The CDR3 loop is CASSKLAGVDTQYF. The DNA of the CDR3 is TGTGCCAGCTCCAAACTAGCGGGAGTAGATACGCAGTATTTT.

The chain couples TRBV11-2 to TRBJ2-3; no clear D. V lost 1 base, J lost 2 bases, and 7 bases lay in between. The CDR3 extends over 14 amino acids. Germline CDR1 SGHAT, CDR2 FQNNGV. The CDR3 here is CASSLVQSTDTQYF. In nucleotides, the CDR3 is TGTGCCAGCAGCTTAGTCCAGTCCACAGATACGCAGTATTTT. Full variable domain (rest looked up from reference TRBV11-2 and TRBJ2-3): EAGVAQSPRYKIIEKRQSVAFWCNPISGHATLYWYQQILGQGPKLLIQFQNNGVVDDSQLPKDRFSAERLKGVDSTLKIQPAKLEDSAVYLCASSLVQSTDTQYFGPGTRLTVL.

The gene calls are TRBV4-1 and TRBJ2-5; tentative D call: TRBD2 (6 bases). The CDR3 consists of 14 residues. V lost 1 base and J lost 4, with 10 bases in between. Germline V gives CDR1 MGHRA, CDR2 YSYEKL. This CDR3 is CASSQGSGRETQYF. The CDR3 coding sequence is TGCGCCAGCAGCCAAGGATCCGGGAGAGAGACCCAGTACTTC.

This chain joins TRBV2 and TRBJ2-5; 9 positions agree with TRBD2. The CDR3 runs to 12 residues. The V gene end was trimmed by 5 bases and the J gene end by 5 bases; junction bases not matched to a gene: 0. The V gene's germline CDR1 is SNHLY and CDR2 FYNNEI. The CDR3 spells CASSLAGETQYF. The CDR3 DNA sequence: TGTGCCAGCAGTCTAGCGGGGGAGACCCAGTACTTC.